Listed below are T cell receptor beta chains from one sample, sequenced in a study of blood T cell repertoires in COVID-19. The assay was immunoSEQ multiplex PCR, and TCRdb's table has in-frame clones only and misses some. This table holds more than 110,000 clones, approximately 81% found once. The source material was PBMCs or T cells enriched from blood (not recorded which). The receptors were gathered from a man aged 35 to 55 with acute COVID-19. The CDR3 runs from the conserved cysteine through the conserved F or W. Each record gives: V gene, D gene, clone size, J gene, CDR3 protein, CDR3 DNA. D genes are given only for firm matches. Clone sizes are given selectively: once, few, many, or a class where the clone is expanded.

V gene: TRBV28; D gene: NA; clone size: few; J gene: TRBJ2-2; CDR3 protein: CASSLAGADTGELFF; CDR3 DNA: TGTGCCAGCAGTTTAGCGGGGGCGGACACCGGGGAGCTGTTTTTT
V gene: TRBV7-6; D gene: TRBD2; clone size: NA; J gene: TRBJ2-5; CDR3 protein: CASSLKREVVQETQYF; CDR3 DNA: TGTGCCAGCAGCTTAAAGCGGGAAGTGGTCCAAGAGACCCAGTACTTC
V gene: TRBV27; D gene: NA; clone size: NA; J gene: TRBJ2-3; CDR3 protein: CASSQGRGTDTQYF; CDR3 DNA: TGTGCCAGCAGCCAGGGTAGGGGCACAGATACGCAGTATTTT
V gene: TRBV28; D gene: TRBD2; clone size: NA; J gene: TRBJ2-7; CDR3 protein: CASSFPPSGSSYEQYF; CDR3 DNA: TGTGCCAGCAGTTTCCCCCCTAGCGGGTCGTCCTACGAGCAGTACTTC
V gene: TRBV28; D gene: NA; clone size: NA; J gene: TRBJ1-1; CDR3 protein: CASLTQGLEAFF; CDR3 DNA: TGTGCCAGCCTTACACAGGGCCTTGAAGCTTTCTTT
V gene: TRBV7-9; D gene: NA; clone size: NA; J gene: TRBJ2-3; CDR3 protein: CASSSRQASTDTQYF; CDR3 DNA: TGTGCCAGCAGCTCCCGGCAGGCTAGCACAGATACGCAGTATTTT
V gene: TRBV19; D gene: NA; clone size: NA; J gene: TRBJ2-5; CDR3 protein: CASRSGETQYF; CDR3 DNA: TGTGCCAGCCGGAGTGGGGAGACCCAGTACTTC
V gene: TRBV4-3; D gene: NA; clone size: NA; J gene: TRBJ1-2; CDR3 protein: CASSQDPRGAYGYTF; CDR3 DNA: TGCGCCAGCAGCCAAGATCCCCGCGGGGCCTATGGCTACACCTTC
V gene: TRBV9; D gene: TRBD1; clone size: NA; J gene: TRBJ1-4; CDR3 protein: CASSVGGGGEKLFF; CDR3 DNA: TGTGCCAGCAGCGTAGGAGGGGGCGGGGAAAAACTGTTTTTT
V gene: TRBV5-6; D gene: TRBD1; clone size: NA; J gene: TRBJ2-3; CDR3 protein: CASSLRGLVTDTQYF; CDR3 DNA: TGTGCCAGCAGCTTGAGGGGGCTTGTAACAGATACGCAGTATTTT
V gene: TRBV11-2; D gene: TRBD1; clone size: NA; J gene: TRBJ1-4; CDR3 protein: CASSVRGRGSFLQGEKLFF; CDR3 DNA: TGTGCCAGCAGCGTCAGGGGGCGCGGGTCCTTCCTACAGGGTGAAAAACTGTTTTTT